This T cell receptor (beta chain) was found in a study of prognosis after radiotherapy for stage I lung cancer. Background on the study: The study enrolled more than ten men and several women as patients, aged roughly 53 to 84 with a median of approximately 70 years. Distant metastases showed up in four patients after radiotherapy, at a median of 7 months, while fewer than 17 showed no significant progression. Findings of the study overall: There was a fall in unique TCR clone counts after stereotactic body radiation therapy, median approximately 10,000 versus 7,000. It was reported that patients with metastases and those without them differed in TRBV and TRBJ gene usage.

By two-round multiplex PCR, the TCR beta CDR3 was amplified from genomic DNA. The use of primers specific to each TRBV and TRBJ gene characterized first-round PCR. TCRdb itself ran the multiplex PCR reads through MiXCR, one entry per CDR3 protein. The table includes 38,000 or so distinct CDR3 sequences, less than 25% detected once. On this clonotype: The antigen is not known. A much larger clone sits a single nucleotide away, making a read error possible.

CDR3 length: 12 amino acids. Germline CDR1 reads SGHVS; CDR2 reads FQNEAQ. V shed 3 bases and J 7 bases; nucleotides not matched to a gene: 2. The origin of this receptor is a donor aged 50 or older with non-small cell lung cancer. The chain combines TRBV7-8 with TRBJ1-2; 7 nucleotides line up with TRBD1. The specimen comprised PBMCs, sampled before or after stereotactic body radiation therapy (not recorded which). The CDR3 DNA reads TGTGCCAGCAGCTTGAACAGGGGTGGCTACACCTTC. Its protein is CASSLNRGGYTF.